This T cell receptor (beta chain) was observed in a study of blood T cell repertoires in COVID-19 (dated by TCRdb to the early 2020s). Regarding the study in general: The collaborator samples originated in the United States, Italy and Spain and spanned the acute and convalescent phases of COVID-19. The prospective study material was composed of cDNA or gDNA derived from T cells, B-cell-depleted T cells, or PBMCs. Deeply sampled blood TCRbeta repertoires from subjects exposed to, actively infected with, or recovered from COVID-19 were included in the dataset. The repertoires were made available in a free public database intended to serve as a resource for research on the immune response to SARS-CoV-2. The samples were drawn from two sources: the first 160 participants of the ongoing ImmuneRACE study, and fewer than 1,500 subjects contributed by 6 global collaborators. The sample metadata nearly always contained a de-identified subject ID, COVID-19 status, age in years and sex. Where available, HLA class I and class II types were taken from metadata supplied by the sample provider and were not determined by assay-based typing. Overall results and qualifications from the work: Clinical and demographic metadata were provided uncurated, with the amount varying by source and participant.

TCRbeta CDR3 regions were amplified from genomic DNA using the immunoSEQ Assay, a bias-controlled multiplex PCR. In the source study's methods: The number of nucleated cells in each sample was estimated from the amplification of reference gene primers within the assay. To quantify the absolute abundance of each unique TCRbeta CDR3 rearrangement, sequence reads were collapsed and filtered. Productive Simpson clonality was computed per sample as the square root of Simpson's diversity index over productive rearrangements. TCRdb limited this immuneACCESS table to in-frame rearrangements with V and J called. A share of clones is missing; checked studies link under half to unresolved V genes, and the rest is unexplained. V and J calls and clone size are copied from that table; D and trimming were computed from the DNA. This sample lists 300,000 or so clones; about nine tenths were detected once. The biggest ten clones account for 5.5% to 8.5% of the sample.

Comment on this clone: Its recognized antigen is unknown. It has no much larger one-base neighbor in the sample; base qualities were not kept.

A second Seattle source provided samples from volunteer blood donors who had recovered from COVID-19. Collaborating institutions collected whole blood in K2EDTA tubes following their own protocols. Collaborator samples were shipped for TCRbeta analysis as frozen whole blood, isolated PBMCs, or DNA extracted from either sample type. The CDR3 goes from the cysteine to the phenylalanine over 13 residues. Solely the CDR3 DNA is kept, with 39 bases framed from the first base. Sequences SGHRS (CDR1) and YFSETQ (CDR2) are obtained from the germline V gene. V was cut back by 5 bases and J by 7 bases, leaving a gap of 15 bases between them.

The receptor was isolated from a woman in her 30s who had recovered from COVID-19. The sequence links TRBV5-1 to TRBJ1-1; the best D guess is TRBD1, with 5 bases matching. Sequenced: peripheral blood. The sequenced DNA: TGCGCCAGCAGTACAACGGGGAGGGGTGAAGCTTTCTTT. The resulting protein is CASSTTGRGEAFF.